Included here is one T cell receptor beta chain sequence, with context. The CDR3 spans 17 residues. Per germline, CDR1 SGHRS and CDR2 YFSETQ. V gave up 7 bases and J gave up 0 bases, with 17 bases separating them. This entry is derived from a study of shared clonotypes between healthy human individuals. In the original analysis: Filtering differed because ImmunoSEQ produced junction-only sequences that carried no quality scores. Sequenced by immunoSEQ multiplex PCR; TCRdb stores in-frame clones only, minus some. The V and J calls and clone size were taken over from that table, and D and trimming were inferred from the DNA. This table holds about 1.1 million clones, 70% to 80% found once.

The sequencing sample was made of memory CD4+ T cells from PBMCs. Indicated subset: CD45RA-negative fraction. The chain is built from TRBV5-1 and TRBJ2-6; perhaps TRBD1 as D (6 bases). The clonotype was recovered from a man between 18 and 35 years old in good health. Some clones in this sample may be carry-over from other donors' samples. CDR3 DNA sequence: TGCGCCAGCTACACAGATGGGACATCCTCTGGGGCCAACGTCCTGACTTTC. Encoded protein: CASYTDGTSSGANVLTF. Drawing the rest from reference TRBV5-1 and TRBJ2-6, the complete variable domain is KAGVTQTPRYLIKTRGQQVTLSCSPISGHRSVSWYQQTPGQGLQFLFEYFSETQRNKGNFPGRFSGRQFSNSRSEMNVSTLELGDSALYLCASYTDGTSSGANVLTFGAGSRLTVL.